This T cell receptor beta chain was sequenced in a study of Graves' ophthalmopathy and Graves' hyperthyroidism. Study information: Peripheral blood was gathered at first diagnosis, ahead of any treatment whatsoever.

Ten or more counts support this clonotype. Its antigen is as yet unknown. Study results and limitations: Blood also carried most expanded thyroid clonotypes exceeding 0.001 frequency.

Amplified TCR beta CDR3 regions were obtained using RNA transcripts as template. The first round was an RT-PCR with HTBI primers, and the second round was a multiplex PCR. TCRdb ran MiXCR on the multiplex PCR reads and lists one entry per CDR3 protein. The sample shows about 390,000 distinct CDR3 sequences, 15% to 19% of them seen only once. Trimming removed 4 bases from V and 4 bases from J, with 16 bases in between. The germline CDR1 and CDR2 sequences are SNHLY and FYNNEI. The CDR3 sequence is 15 residues long. Sequenced sample: peripheral blood. The source of this sequence is a woman aged 18 to 35 with stable Graves' hyperthyroidism. This chain connects TRBV2 to TRBJ1-2; D gene uncertain. The CDR3 nucleotides are TGTGCCAGCAGTGCCTCTGGGGAGGGCAGCTATGGCTACACCTTC. Translated, it gives CASSASGEGSYGYTF.